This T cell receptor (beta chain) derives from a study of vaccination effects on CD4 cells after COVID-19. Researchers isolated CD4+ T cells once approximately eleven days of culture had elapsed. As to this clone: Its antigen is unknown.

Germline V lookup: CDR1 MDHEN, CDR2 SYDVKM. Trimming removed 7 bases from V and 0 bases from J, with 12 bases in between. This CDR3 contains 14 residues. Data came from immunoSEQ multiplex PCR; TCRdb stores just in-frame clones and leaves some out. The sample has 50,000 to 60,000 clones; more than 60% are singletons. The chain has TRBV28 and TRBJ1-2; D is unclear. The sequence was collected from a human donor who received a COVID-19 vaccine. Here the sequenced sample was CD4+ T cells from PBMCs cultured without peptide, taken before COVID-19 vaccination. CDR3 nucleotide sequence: TGTGCCAGCAAAGGAGGAGGCGCTAACTATGGCTACACCTTC. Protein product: CASKGGGANYGYTF.